This TCR beta chain originates from a study of human T cells and chemical hapten exposure. The overall study: Affected patients, primarily female, had alopecia areata, totalis or universalis.

The study's findings and limits: A positive correlation with patch test score was found for PT1 expanded TCR counts.

This CDR3 has 12 amino acids. V was cut by 6 bases and J by 7 bases, with 12 bases left in between. TCRdb called the RACE reads again in MiXCR, with one record for every CDR3 protein. In the table there are approximately 160,000 distinct CDR3 sequences, around 30% of which are singletons. This clonotype showed up just a few times. Its antigen remains unknown. Noted time point: patch test 3, about 24 weeks after DPC sensitization. As for treatment: therapeutic diphenylcyclopropenone sensitization with weekly scalp DPC. Blood draws came first, before each patch test. Source: whole blood, taken in connection with sensitization to the hapten diphenylcyclopropenone (DPC). This receptor was identified in a woman in her late teens or twenties with alopecia areata. Some clones in this sample may be carry-over from other donors' samples. V is TRBV12-3 or TRBV12-4 and J is TRBJ2-5; D is perhaps TRBD2 (6 bases). This chain's CDR3 is CASRRGVRTQYF. For the CDR3, the DNA is TGTGCCAGCAGGCGCGGGGTCAGGACCCAGTACTTC.